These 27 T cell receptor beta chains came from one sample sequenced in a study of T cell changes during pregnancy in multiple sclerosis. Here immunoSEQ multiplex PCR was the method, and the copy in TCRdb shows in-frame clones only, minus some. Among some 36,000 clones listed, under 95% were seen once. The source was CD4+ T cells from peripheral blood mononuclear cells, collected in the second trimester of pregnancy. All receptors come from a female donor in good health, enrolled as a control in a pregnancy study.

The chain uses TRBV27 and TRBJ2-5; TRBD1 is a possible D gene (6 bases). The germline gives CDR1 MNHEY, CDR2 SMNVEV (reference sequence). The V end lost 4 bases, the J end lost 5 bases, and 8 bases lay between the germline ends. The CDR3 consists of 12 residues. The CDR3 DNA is TGTGCCAGCAGTTCCAGGGGTGAGACCCAGTACTTC. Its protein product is CASSSRGETQYF.

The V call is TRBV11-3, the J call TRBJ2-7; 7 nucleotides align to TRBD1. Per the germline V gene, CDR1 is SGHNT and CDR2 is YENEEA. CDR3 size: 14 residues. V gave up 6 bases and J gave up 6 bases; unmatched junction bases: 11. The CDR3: CASSSQGIAGEQYF. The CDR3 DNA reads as TGTGCCAGCAGTTCACAGGGGATTGCCGGCGAGCAGTACTTC.

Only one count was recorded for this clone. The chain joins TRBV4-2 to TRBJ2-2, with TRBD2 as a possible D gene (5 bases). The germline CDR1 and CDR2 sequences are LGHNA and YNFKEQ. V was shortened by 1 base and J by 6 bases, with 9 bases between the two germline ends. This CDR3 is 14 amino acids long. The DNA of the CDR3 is TGTGCCAGCAGCCAAGTTACCGGGGCCGGGGAGCTGTTTTTT. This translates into CASSQVTGAGELFF.

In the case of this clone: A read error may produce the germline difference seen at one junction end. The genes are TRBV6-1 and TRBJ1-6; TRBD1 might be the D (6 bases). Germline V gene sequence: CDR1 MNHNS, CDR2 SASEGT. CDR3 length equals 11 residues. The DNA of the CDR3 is TGTGTCAGCAAAGGGGGGGTCTTACTCCACTTT. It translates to CVSKGGVLLHF.

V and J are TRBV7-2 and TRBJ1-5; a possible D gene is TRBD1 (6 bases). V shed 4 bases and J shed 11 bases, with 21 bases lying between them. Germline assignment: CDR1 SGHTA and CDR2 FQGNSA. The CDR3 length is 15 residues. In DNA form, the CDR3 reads TGTGCCAGCAGCTCCGACAGGTGGGGTCTCACGACCCAGCATTTT. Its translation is CASSSDRWGLTTQHF.

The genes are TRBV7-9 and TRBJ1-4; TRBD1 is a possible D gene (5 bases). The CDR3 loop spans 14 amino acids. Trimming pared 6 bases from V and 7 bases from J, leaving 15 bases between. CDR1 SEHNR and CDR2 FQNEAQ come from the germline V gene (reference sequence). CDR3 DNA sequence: TGTGCCAGCAGATCCGGGCAGGGTTCTGAAAAACTGTTTTTT. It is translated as CASRSGQGSEKLFF.

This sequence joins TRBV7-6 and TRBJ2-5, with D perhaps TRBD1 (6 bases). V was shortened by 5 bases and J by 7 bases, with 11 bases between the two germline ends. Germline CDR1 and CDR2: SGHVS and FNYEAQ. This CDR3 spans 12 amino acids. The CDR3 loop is CASSQTQGTQYF. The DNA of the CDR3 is TGTGCCAGCAGCCAAACACAGGGGACCCAGTACTTC.

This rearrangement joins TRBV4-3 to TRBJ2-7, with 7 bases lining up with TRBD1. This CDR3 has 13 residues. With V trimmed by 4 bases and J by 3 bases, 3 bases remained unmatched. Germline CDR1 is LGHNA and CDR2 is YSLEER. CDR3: CASSPDRDYEQYF. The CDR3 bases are TGCGCCAGCAGCCCAGACAGGGACTACGAGCAGTACTTC.

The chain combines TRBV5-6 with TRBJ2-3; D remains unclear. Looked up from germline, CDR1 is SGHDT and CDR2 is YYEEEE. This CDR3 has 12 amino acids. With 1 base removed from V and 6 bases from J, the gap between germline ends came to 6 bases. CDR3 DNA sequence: TGTGCCAGCAGCTTGTTTCCGGATACGCAGTATTTT. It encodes CASSLFPDTQYF.

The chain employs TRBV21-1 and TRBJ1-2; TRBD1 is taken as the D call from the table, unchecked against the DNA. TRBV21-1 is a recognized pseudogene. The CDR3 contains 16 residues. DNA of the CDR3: TGTGCCAGCAGCAAAATGGGACAGGGGGCAGGAGCTGGCTACACCTTC. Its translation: CASSKMGQGAGAGYTF.

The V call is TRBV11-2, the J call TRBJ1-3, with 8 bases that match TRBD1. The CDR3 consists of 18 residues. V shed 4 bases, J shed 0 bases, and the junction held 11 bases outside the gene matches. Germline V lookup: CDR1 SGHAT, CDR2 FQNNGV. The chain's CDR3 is CASSSQGASPLSGNTIYF. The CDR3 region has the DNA TGTGCCAGCAGCTCCCAGGGGGCTTCCCCTCTCTCTGGAAACACCATATATTTT.

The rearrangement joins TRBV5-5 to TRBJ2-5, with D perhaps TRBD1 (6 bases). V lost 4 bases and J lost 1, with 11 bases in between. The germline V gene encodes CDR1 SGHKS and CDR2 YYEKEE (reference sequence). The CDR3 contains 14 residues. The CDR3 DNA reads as TGTGCCAGCAGCCCGACAGGATCCCAAGAGACCCAGTACTTC. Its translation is CASSPTGSQETQYF.

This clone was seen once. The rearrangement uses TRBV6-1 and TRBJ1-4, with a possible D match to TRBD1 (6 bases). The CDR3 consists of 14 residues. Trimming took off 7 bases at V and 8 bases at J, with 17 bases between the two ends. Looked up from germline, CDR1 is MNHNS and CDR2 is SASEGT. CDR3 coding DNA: TGTGCCAGCAACCGAGCAGGGGCTGGGGAAAAACTGTTTTTT. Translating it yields CASNRAGAGEKLFF.

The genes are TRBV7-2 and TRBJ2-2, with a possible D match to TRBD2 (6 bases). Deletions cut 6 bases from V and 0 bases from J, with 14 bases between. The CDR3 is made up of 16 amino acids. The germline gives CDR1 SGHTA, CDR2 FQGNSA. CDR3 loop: CASRRAGLANTGELFF. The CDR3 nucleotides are TGTGCCAGCAGAAGGGCGGGGCTGGCGAACACCGGGGAGCTGTTTTTT.

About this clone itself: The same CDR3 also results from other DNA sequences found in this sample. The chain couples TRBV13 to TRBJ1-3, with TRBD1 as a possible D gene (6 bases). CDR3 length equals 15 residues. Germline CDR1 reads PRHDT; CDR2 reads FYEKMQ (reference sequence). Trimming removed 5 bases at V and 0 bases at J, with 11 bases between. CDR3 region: CASSLDSSSGNTIYF. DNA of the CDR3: TGTGCCAGCAGCCTGGACAGCAGCTCTGGAAACACCATATATTTT.

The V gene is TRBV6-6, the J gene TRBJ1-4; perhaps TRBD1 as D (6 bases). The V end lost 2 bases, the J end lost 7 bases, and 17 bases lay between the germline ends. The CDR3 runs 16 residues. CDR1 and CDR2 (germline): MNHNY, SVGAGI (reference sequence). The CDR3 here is CASSYATGQRGEKLFF. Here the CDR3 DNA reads TGTGCCAGCAGTTACGCGACTGGACAGAGAGGTGAAAAACTGTTTTTT.

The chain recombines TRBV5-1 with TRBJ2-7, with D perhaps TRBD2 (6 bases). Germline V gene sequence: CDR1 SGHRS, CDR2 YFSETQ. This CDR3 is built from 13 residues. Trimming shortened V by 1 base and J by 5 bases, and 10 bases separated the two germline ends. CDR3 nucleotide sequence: TGCGCCAGCAGCTTGATATCGGGGGACGAGCAGTACTTC. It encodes CASSLISGDEQYF.

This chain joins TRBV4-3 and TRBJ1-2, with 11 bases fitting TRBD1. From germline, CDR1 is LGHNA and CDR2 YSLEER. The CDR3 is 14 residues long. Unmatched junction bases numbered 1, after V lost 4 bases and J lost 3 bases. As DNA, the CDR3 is TGCGCCAGCAGCCCGGGACAGGGGGACTATGGCTACACCTTC. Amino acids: CASSPGQGDYGYTF.

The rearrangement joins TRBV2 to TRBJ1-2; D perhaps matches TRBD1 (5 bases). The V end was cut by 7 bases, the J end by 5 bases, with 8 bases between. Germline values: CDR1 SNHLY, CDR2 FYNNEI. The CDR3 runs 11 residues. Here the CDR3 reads CASTQEYGYTF. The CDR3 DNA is TGTGCCAGCACACAGGAGTATGGCTACACCTTC.

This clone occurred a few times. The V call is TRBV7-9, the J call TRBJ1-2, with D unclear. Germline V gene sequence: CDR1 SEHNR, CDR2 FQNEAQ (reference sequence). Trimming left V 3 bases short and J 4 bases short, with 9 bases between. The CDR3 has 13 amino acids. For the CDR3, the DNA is TGTGCCAGCAGCTTGGGAGTGACCTATGGCTACACCTTC. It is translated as CASSLGVTYGYTF.

This CDR3 is CAWTTDNYGYTF. The CDR3 DNA sequence: TGTGCCTGGACTACAGACAACTATGGCTACACCTTC. The rearrangement uses TRBV30 and TRBJ1-2; D not certain. Per germline, CDR1 GTSNPN and CDR2 SVGIG (reference sequence). The CDR3 is 12 amino acids. Trimming took 4 bases from V and 2 from J, leaving 8 bases between them. Looking up the rest from reference TRBV30 and TRBJ1-2 gives the full variable domain: SQTIHQWPATLVQPVGSPLSLECTVEGTSNPNLYWYRQAAGRGLQLLFYSVGIGQISSEVPQNLSASRPQDRQFILSSKKLLLSDSGFYLCAWTTDNYGYTFGSGTRLTVV.

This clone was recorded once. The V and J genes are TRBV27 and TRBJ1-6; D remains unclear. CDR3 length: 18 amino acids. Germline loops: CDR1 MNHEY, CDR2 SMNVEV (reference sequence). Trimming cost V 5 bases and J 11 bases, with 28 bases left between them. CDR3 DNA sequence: TGTGCCAGCAGTATCCGACCAGGAGGGAGGGAGGGATTCCCACCCCTCCACTTT. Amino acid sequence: CASSIRPGGREGFPPLHF.

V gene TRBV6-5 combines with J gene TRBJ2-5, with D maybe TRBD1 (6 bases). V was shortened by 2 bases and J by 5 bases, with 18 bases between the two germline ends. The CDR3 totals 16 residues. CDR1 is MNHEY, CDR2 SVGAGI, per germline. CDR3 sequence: CASSYLGAERMETQYF. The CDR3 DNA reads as TGTGCCAGCAGTTACCTGGGGGCCGAGCGTATGGAGACCCAGTACTTC.

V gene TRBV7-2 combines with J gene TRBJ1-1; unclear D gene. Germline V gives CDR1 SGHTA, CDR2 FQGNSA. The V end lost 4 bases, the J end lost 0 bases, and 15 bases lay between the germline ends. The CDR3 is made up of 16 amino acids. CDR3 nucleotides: TGTGCCAGCAGCTCCGAAAACTATAAGTTGAACACTGAAGCTTTCTTT. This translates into CASSSENYKLNTEAFF. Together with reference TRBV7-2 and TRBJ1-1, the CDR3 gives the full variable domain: GAGVSQSPSNKVTEKGKDVELRCDPISGHTALYWYRQSLGQGLEFLIYFQGNSAPDKSGLPSDRFSAERTGGSVSTLTIQRTQQEDSAVYLCASSSENYKLNTEAFFGQGTRLTVV.

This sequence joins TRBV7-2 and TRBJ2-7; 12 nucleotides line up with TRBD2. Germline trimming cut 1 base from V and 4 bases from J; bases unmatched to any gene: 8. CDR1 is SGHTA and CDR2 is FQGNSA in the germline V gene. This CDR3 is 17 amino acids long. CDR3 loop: CASSLGASGGGLYEQYF. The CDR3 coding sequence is TGTGCCAGCAGCTTAGGGGCTAGCGGGGGGGGATTATACGAGCAGTACTTC.

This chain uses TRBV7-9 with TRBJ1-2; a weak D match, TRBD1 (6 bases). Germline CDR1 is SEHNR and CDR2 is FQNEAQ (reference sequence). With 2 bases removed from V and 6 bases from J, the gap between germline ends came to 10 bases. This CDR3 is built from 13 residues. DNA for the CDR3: TGTGCCAGCAGCTTAAACAGGGTGGATGGCTACACCTTC. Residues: CASSLNRVDGYTF.

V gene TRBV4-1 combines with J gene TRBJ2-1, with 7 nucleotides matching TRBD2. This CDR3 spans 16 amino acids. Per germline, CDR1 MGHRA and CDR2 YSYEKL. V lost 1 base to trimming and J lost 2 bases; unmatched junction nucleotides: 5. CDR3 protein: CASSQGEGTPYNEQFF. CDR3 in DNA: TGCGCCAGCAGCCAAGGGGAGGGGACGCCCTACAATGAGCAGTTCTTC.